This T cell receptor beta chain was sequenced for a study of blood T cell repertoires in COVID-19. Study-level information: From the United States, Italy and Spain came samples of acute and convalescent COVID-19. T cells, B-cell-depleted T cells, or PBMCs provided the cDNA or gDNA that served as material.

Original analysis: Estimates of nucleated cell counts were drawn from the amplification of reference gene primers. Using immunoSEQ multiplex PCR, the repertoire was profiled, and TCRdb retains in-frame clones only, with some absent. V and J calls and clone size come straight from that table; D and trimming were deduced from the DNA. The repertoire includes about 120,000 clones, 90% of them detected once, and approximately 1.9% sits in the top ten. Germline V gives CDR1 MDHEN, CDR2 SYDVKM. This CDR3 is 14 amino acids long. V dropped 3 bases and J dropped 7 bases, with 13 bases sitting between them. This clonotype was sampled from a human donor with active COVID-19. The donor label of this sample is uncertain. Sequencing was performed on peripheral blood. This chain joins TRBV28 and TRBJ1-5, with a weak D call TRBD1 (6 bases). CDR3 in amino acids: CASSFPQGIQPQHF. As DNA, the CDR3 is TGTGCCAGCAGTTTCCCCCAGGGGATCCAGCCCCAGCATTTT.